The 27 T cell receptor beta chains listed next were all sequenced from one sample in a study of human T cells and chemical hapten exposure (dated by TCRdb to about 2021). Read against the paper, the sample's time point label means: patch test 1, 2 weeks after DPC sensitization. This specimen's treatment or condition label, per the study, means: therapeutic diphenylcyclopropenone sensitization with weekly scalp DPC. The library was made by RACE. The run used a NextSeq 500. TCRdb passed the public sequencing reads through fastp at Q25 and MiXCR, retaining productive beta sequences. Each CDR3 protein gets just one entry, which takes the most common genes and DNA from the rows behind it. The sample records some 94,000 distinct CDR3 sequences, 9.5% to 15% of which are singletons. Jointly, the top ten make up approximately 2% of the sample. Material: whole blood, obtained in connection with sensitization to the hapten diphenylcyclopropenone (DPC). The receptor source for this set is a woman in her forties with alopecia areata. Some clones in this sample may be carry-over from other donors' samples.

V usage is TRBV5-1 and J usage is TRBJ2-7; D is uncertain. The V gene's germline CDR1 is SGHRS and CDR2 YFSETQ. V was shortened by 0 bases and J by 8 bases, with 15 bases between the two germline ends. The CDR3 contains 14 residues. This chain's CDR3 is CASSLGLNLEKQYF. The DNA of the CDR3 is TGCGCCAGCAGCTTGGGGTTGAATTTGGAAAAGCAGTACTTC.

This clonotype was seen many times. J is TRBJ2-1 and V is TRBV7-9, with unresolved D. This CDR3 comprises 11 residues. The V and J ends lost 5 bases and 8 bases respectively, with 7 bases between them. CDR1 is SEHNR, CDR2 FQNEAQ, per germline (reference sequence). The CDR3 sequence: CASSSSYEQFF. The DNA of the CDR3 is TGTGCCAGCAGCAGTAGCTATGAGCAGTTCTTC.

This clonotype was seen ten or more times. This chain uses TRBV6-6 with TRBJ2-1; D uncertain. V lost 2 bases and J 0 bases, leaving 8 bases between the germline ends. The CDR3 runs to 15 residues. Germline CDR1 reads MNHNY; CDR2 reads SVGAGI (reference sequence). The CDR3 protein is CASSYEASSYNEQFF. CDR3 bases: TGTGCCAGCAGTTACGAGGCCAGCTCCTACAATGAGCAGTTCTTC.

The chain is built from TRBV29-1 and TRBJ2-3; weak D call: TRBD2 (6 bases). V was clipped by 7 bases and J by 4 bases, with 18 bases between them. CDR3 length: 14 amino acids. Germline-derived CDR1 and CDR2 are SQVTM and ANQGSEA. For the CDR3, the DNA is TGCAGCGCCAAAGTTGGCAGGGAGGCAGATACGCAGTATTTT. Translated, it gives CSAKVGREADTQYF.

V gene TRBV12-3 or TRBV12-4 combines with J gene TRBJ2-1; TRBD2 agrees at 7 bases. J was trimmed by 7 bases and V by 4 bases; bases with no gene match: 1. The CDR3 covers 12 residues. CDR3 coding DNA: TGTGCCAGCAGTTGGACTAGGAATGAGCAGTTCTTC. Protein: CASSWTRNEQFF.

This clonotype has only a few counts. The chain recombines TRBV6-2 or TRBV6-3 with TRBJ2-7, with D possibly TRBD2 on 7 matching bases. This CDR3 is 15 amino acids long. CDR1 MNHEY and CDR2 SVGEGT come from the germline V gene. V was shortened by 5 bases and J by 3 bases, with 17 bases between the two germline ends. The CDR3 DNA reads TGTGCCAGCAGTCGAAGCGGGACATTGCTCTACGAGCAGTACTTC. It is translated as CASSRSGTLLYEQYF.

The chain joins TRBV5-1 to TRBJ2-2, with D hard to call. CDR1 and CDR2 (germline): SGHRS, YFSETQ. V gave up 4 bases and J gave up 0 bases, with 7 bases separating them. This CDR3 has 14 amino acids. The CDR3 region is CASSLRPNTGELFF. The CDR3 nucleotides are TGCGCCAGCAGCCTTCGACCGAACACCGGGGAGCTGTTTTTT.

The table lists this clonotype with a few counts. The J gene is TRBJ2-3, the V gene TRBV30; D may be TRBD2 (6 bases). CDR1 is GTSNPN and CDR2 is SVGIG in the germline V gene (reference sequence). V was clipped by 0 bases and J by 1 base, with 8 bases between them. The CDR3 runs to 14 residues. The CDR3 sequence is CAWSVASGTDTQYF. CDR3 sequence (DNA): TGTGCCTGGAGTGTGGCTAGCGGCACAGATACGCAGTATTTT.

This clonotype came up many times. The rearrangement joins TRBV21-1 to TRBJ1-5. TRBV21-1 is labeled a pseudogene. The CDR3 has 13 amino acids. The CDR3 is CASRKSSNQPQHF. The CDR3 DNA reads as TGTGCCAGCAGAAAATCTAGCAATCAGCCCCAGCATTTT.

V gene TRBV3-1 combines with J gene TRBJ2-7, with D perhaps matching TRBD1 or TRBD2 (7 bases each). Deletions cut 4 bases from V and 4 bases from J, with 17 bases between. The CDR3 has 15 residues. Germline V gene lookup returns CDR1 LGHDT and CDR2 YNNKEL (reference sequence). Here the CDR3 reads CASSPQGEGEYEQYF. DNA of the CDR3: TGTGCCAGCAGCCCCCAGGGGGAGGGTGAGTACGAGCAGTACTTC.

The gene calls are TRBV6-2 or TRBV6-3 and TRBJ1-1; D ambiguous. Trimming cost V 10 bases and J 5 bases, with 17 bases left between them. Germline assignment: CDR1 MNHEY and CDR2 SVGEGT. This CDR3 contains 13 residues. CDR3 nucleotide sequence: TGTGCCACCCGGGAGGGCCACGGGACTGAAGCTTTCTTT. It is translated as CATREGHGTEAFF.

This clonotype appeared many times. This chain connects TRBV4-3 to TRBJ1-3; D is ambiguous. Trimming shortened V by 1 base and J by 0 bases, and 4 bases separated the two germline ends. CDR3 length: 14 amino acids. Looked up from germline, CDR1 is LGHNA and CDR2 is YSLEER. CDR3 protein: CASSQGASGNTIYF. The DNA of the CDR3 is TGCGCCAGCAGCCAAGGGGCCTCTGGAAACACCATATATTTT.

The rearrangement uses TRBV27 and TRBJ1-5, with TRBD1 identical over 9 bases. This CDR3 spans 14 amino acids. The germline V gene has CDR1 MNHEY and CDR2 SMNVEV (reference sequence). V gave up 4 bases and J gave up 2 bases; unmatched junction bases: 0. The CDR3 protein is CASSWTGGNQPQHF. Written as DNA, the CDR3 is TGTGCCAGCAGTTGGACAGGGGGCAATCAGCCCCAGCATTTT.

This clonotype occurred many times. One junction end disagrees with the germline gene, perhaps due to a read error. The chain couples TRBV7-7 to TRBJ2-5; the D is unclear. Germline CDR1 is SSHAT and CDR2 is FNYEAQ (reference sequence). CDR3 length: 13 amino acids. The CDR3: CASSLYSQETQYF. CDR3 DNA: TGTGCTAGCAGCTTGTACAGTCAAGAGACCCAGTACTTC.

This clonotype was observed many times. The CDR3, as DNA: TGTGCCAGCAGTTTTTCCCCCTCGACTAGTCCCTACGAGCAGTACTTC. This translates into CASSFSPSTSPYEQYF. The chain recombines TRBV28 with TRBJ2-7; the D gene is possibly TRBD2 (6 bases). The CDR3 contains 16 residues. V was cut by 3 bases and J by 2 bases, with 17 bases left in between. The germline V gene has CDR1 MDHEN and CDR2 SYDVKM.

This clonotype has a handful of counts. V and J are TRBV19 and TRBJ2-7; D may be TRBD1 (5 bases). V gave up 3 bases and J gave up 2 bases, with 11 bases separating them. The CDR3 covers 14 residues. The germline gives CDR1 LNHDA, CDR2 SQIVND (reference sequence). The DNA of the CDR3 is TGTGCCAGTAGTATCCAGGGTGCGGCCTACGAGCAGTACTTC. It specifies CASSIQGAAYEQYF.

This clonotype was seen a few times. The chain carries TRBV6-4 and TRBJ2-3; D possibly corresponds to TRBD2 (6 bases). Germline V gives CDR1 MRHNA, CDR2 SNTAGT. This CDR3 has 15 amino acids. Deletions cut 3 bases from V and 0 bases from J, with 10 bases between. The chain's CDR3 is CASSEGSGSTDTQYF. The CDR3 DNA reads as TGTGCCAGCAGTGAGGGGAGCGGGAGCACAGATACGCAGTATTTT.

This clonotype was counted only a few times. J is TRBJ2-3 and V is TRBV7-3; no definite D call. Trimming cost V 3 bases and J 4 bases, with 5 bases left between them. The CDR3 loop spans 12 amino acids. Germline loops: CDR1 SGHTA, CDR2 FQGTGA. This chain's CDR3 is CASSFGADTQYF. The CDR3 DNA follows: TGTGCCAGCAGCTTCGGCGCAGATACGCAGTATTTT.

The V gene is TRBV7-3, the J gene TRBJ1-1; D perhaps matches TRBD1 (5 bases). The length of the CDR3 is 14 residues. The germline gives CDR1 SGHTA, CDR2 FQGTGA. V was trimmed by 5 bases and J by 6 bases, leaving 16 bases between them. The CDR3 coding sequence is TGTGCCAGCAGCCCGGGACGAACGGCTGCTGAAGCTTTCTTT. Translated: CASSPGRTAAEAFF.

The chain employs TRBV4-2 and TRBJ1-1, with 8 bases lining up with TRBD1. This CDR3 spans 14 amino acids. V dropped 3 bases and J dropped 5; count of bases not matched to a gene: 5. CDR1 is LGHNA, CDR2 YNFKEQ, per germline. CDR3: CASSHQTGGTEAFF. The DNA for the CDR3 is TGTGCCAGCAGCCACCAAACAGGGGGGACTGAAGCTTTCTTT.

The sample holds many counts of this clonotype. This sequence joins TRBV6-2 or TRBV6-3 and TRBJ2-7; 7 bases match TRBD2. Germline loops: CDR1 MNHEY, CDR2 SVGEGT. V shed 6 bases and J 0 bases; nucleotides not matched to a gene: 5. The CDR3 sequence is 14 residues long. The CDR3 region has the DNA TGTGCCAGCAGCCTATCGGGGGGCTCCTACGAGCAGTACTTC. The encoded protein is CASSLSGGSYEQYF.

The sample holds a few counts of this clonotype. This chain connects TRBV4-3 to TRBJ2-2, with 13 bases that match TRBD2. The junction had 3 bases not matched to a gene; V was cut back by 5 bases and J by 6 bases. The CDR3 runs 15 residues. The germline V gene encodes CDR1 LGHNA and CDR2 YSLEER. CDR3 sequence: CASSGTSGTAGELFF. CDR3 coding DNA: TGCGCCAGCAGCGGGACTAGCGGGACGGCCGGGGAGCTGTTTTTT.

This clonotype has at least ten counts. The chain joins TRBV4-2 to TRBJ2-1; 9 bases line up with TRBD1. J gave up 7 bases and V 4 bases, and 11 bases lay outside the gene matches. Germline lookup yields CDR1 LGHNA and CDR2 YNFKEQ. This CDR3 region has 16 residues. The CDR3 loop is CASSRLLRTGVNEQFF. CDR3 DNA sequence: TGTGCCAGCAGCCGACTACTCCGGACAGGGGTGAATGAGCAGTTCTTC.

The CDR3, as DNA: TGCGCCAGCAGCTTGGGGTACGTAACCGGGACTGGGAAGTACGAGCAGTACTTC. As protein: CASSLGYVTGTGKYEQYF. The rearrangement links TRBV5-1 to TRBJ2-7, with D possibly TRBD2 on 6 matching bases. Germline V gene sequence: CDR1 SGHRS, CDR2 YFSETQ. The V and J ends lost 0 bases and 4 bases respectively, with 23 bases between them. CDR3 length: 18 residues.

This clonotype was recorded at least ten times. This chain connects TRBV7-2 to TRBJ2-7, with 9 bases fitting TRBD2. CDR3 length: 14 residues. V gave up 6 bases and J gave up 5 bases; unmatched junction bases: 8. The V gene's germline CDR1 is SGHTA and CDR2 FQGNSA. The CDR3 region has the DNA TGTGCCAGCAGGCCCTCTATAGCGGGAGACGAGCAGTACTTC. Its protein product is CASRPSIAGDEQYF.

In its sample, this clonotype was seen many times. The CDR3 nucleotides are TGCGCCAGCAGCCAAGATGTCAGGGCGAACACTGAAGCTTTCTTT. Translation: CASSQDVRANTEAFF. The rearrangement links TRBV4-3 to TRBJ1-1; the D gene is possibly TRBD1 (5 bases). V was trimmed by 0 bases and J by 1 base, leaving 9 bases between them. Germline V gene sequence: CDR1 LGHNA, CDR2 YSLEER. This CDR3 contains 15 residues.

The chain carries TRBV28 and TRBJ1-5; 12 bases match TRBD1. Germline V gives CDR1 MDHEN, CDR2 SYDVKM. The CDR3 totals 14 residues. V shed 6 bases, J shed 6 bases, and the junction held 3 bases outside the gene matches. CDR3 in amino acids: CASSRDRGRQPQHF. The DNA for the CDR3 is TGTGCCAGCAGCCGGGACAGGGGGCGTCAGCCCCAGCATTTT.